A few counts support the clone carrying this T cell receptor beta chain. The source of the sample is a study of T cells in localized non-small cell lung cancer. Per the germline V gene, CDR1 is MNHEY and CDR2 is SVGAGI. The CDR3 consists of 15 residues. Trimming shortened V by 0 bases and J by 5 bases, and 13 bases separated the two germline ends. The protocol was immunoSEQ multiplex PCR, while the TCRdb copy is restricted to in-frame clones and leaves out a portion. This sample has some 80,000 clones, with 84% found just once. This sample comprised peripheral blood, obtained before any cancer treatment. The chain joins TRBV6-5 to TRBJ1-1, with a possible D match to TRBD1 (6 bases). The clonotype was recovered from a man between 40 and 69 years old with stage I lung adenocarcinoma. For the CDR3, the DNA is TGTGCCAGCAGTTACTCGAACAGGGAAAGGACTGAAGCTTTCTTT. It encodes CASSYSNRERTEAFF.